The subject of this entry is one TCR beta chain. These data come from a study of control samples from healthy donors and cancer patients. Using immunoSEQ multiplex PCR, the repertoire was profiled, and TCRdb retains in-frame clones only, with some absent. The data contain some 95,000 clones, 70% to 90% of them seen just once; the ten biggest clones take up less than 15%. The CDR3 totals 14 residues. Germline V gene lookup returns CDR1 SGHNT and CDR2 YYREEE (reference sequence). The V end was cut by 2 bases, the J end by 4 bases, with 12 bases between. Source material: blood. The genes are TRBV5-4 and TRBJ2-5; tentative D call: TRBD2 (6 bases). The TCR sequence derives from a man aged 30-40 years in good health. Here the CDR3 reads CASSFTGSGETQYF. In DNA, the CDR3 is TGTGCCAGCAGCTTCACCGGGAGTGGAGAGACCCAGTACTTC.